What follows are 8 T cell receptor beta chains derived from one specimen sequenced in a study of beta chain features in type 1 diabetes. General study findings and limits: When Type 1 diabetes patients were examined, their TCRB CDR3s proved moderately but significantly shorter in all four CD4+ subsets.

Their specific antigens are unknown. Expressed TCRB transcripts were sequenced after all isolated RNA was converted to cDNA. This table comes from immunoSEQ multiplex PCR, and its TCRdb copy is limited to in-frame clones, with some not included. The data show 310,000 or so clones, with approximately 10% seen just once and approximately 1% held by the top ten. Sequencing was carried out using central memory CD4+ T cells from blood. These receptors all come from a man between 25 and 39 years old with type 1 diabetes.

This clone was picked up a small number of times. The gene calls are TRBV28 and TRBJ1-1; no firm D call. The CDR3 is 12 amino acids. Trimming pared 7 bases from V and 7 bases from J, leaving 13 bases between. Per germline, CDR1 MDHEN and CDR2 SYDVKM. The CDR3: CASTTEVNEAFF. CDR3 DNA: TGTGCCAGCACCACGGAAGTCAATGAAGCTTTCTTT.

V gene TRBV4-3 combines with J gene TRBJ2-3; TRBD2 matches 9 bases. Losses at the gene ends were 0 bases for V and 2 bases for J; bases not matched to a gene: 9. Germline V gene sequence: CDR1 LGHNA, CDR2 YSLEER. The CDR3 is 18 amino acids. The DNA for the CDR3 is TGCGCCAGCAGCCAAGAGTCGAGCGGGGGGATCCTCACAGATACGCAGTATTTT. As protein: CASSQESSGGILTDTQYF.

The chain couples TRBV16 to TRBJ1-2; D ambiguous. The CDR3 is 14 residues long. V dropped 1 base and J dropped 12 bases, with 18 bases sitting between them. Germline-derived CDR1 and CDR2 are KGHSY and FQNENV. CDR3 coding DNA: TGTGCCAGCAGCCAATGGACGGTAACTATGGGCCACACCTTC. Residues: CASSQWTVTMGHTF. Supplemented by reference TRBV16 and TRBJ1-2, the full variable domain reads GEEVAQTPKHLVRGEGQKAKLYCAPIKGHSYVFWYQQVLKNEFKFLISFQNENVFDETGMPKERFSAKCLPNSPCSLEIQATKLEDSAVYFCASSQWTVTMGHTFGSGTRLTVV.

This clone was recorded a few times. This chain uses TRBV5-1 with TRBJ1-2, with TRBD1 as a possible D gene (6 bases). V shed 0 bases and J shed 2 bases, with 17 bases lying between them. This CDR3 has 17 residues. Germline CDR1 and CDR2: SGHRS and YFSETQ. The CDR3 DNA is TGCGCCAGCAGCTTGGAGGGGGGCAGCCTCGAAAACTATGGCTACACCTTC. Protein: CASSLEGGSLENYGYTF.

The CDR3 sequence is CASSESTGGKRGYTF. As DNA, the CDR3 is TGTGCCAGCAGTGAATCGACAGGGGGAAAACGTGGCTACACCTTC. The rearrangement joins TRBV2 to TRBJ1-2, with 9 bases that match TRBD1. The CDR3 loop spans 15 amino acids. Germline trimming cut 2 bases from V and 7 bases from J; bases unmatched to any gene: 8. Germline assignment: CDR1 SNHLY and CDR2 FYNNEI.

This clone was found a few times. The chain combines TRBV9 with TRBJ2-3; 9 bases agree with TRBD1. The CDR3 loop spans 14 amino acids. Germline V lookup: CDR1 SGDLS, CDR2 YYNGEE. With 7 bases clipped from V and 5 bases from J, the junction kept 8 bases outside the gene matches. For the CDR3, the DNA is TGTGCCAGCTCGGACAGGGGCTTAAAAGATACGCAGTATTTT. Encoded protein: CASSDRGLKDTQYF.

CDR3 amino acids: CAWRATGQGPLHF. The DNA for the CDR3 is TGTGCCTGGAGGGCGACGGGGCAGGGGCCCCTCCACTTT. This chain links TRBV30 with TRBJ1-6; possible D gene TRBD1, 6 bases. Trimming removed 3 bases from V and 13 bases from J, with 16 bases in between. Germline assignment: CDR1 GTSNPN and CDR2 SVGIG (reference sequence). This CDR3 region has 13 residues.

This clone showed up just a few times. Other DNA sequences in the sample encode the same CDR3. The DNA of the CDR3 is TGCAGTGCTAGTGGGGGCTACGAGCAGTACTTC. Translation: CSASGGYEQYF. The J gene is TRBJ2-7, the V gene TRBV20-1, with D perhaps matching TRBD1 or TRBD2 (5 bases each). The CDR3 loop spans 11 amino acids. V was trimmed by 3 bases and J by 3 bases, leaving 6 bases between them. CDR1 and CDR2 (germline): DFQATT, SNEGSKA (reference sequence).